This note documents a single T cell receptor beta chain sequence. Its antigen is as yet unknown. The sample originates from a study of naive and memory T cell subsets. Whole-study results and caveats: Possibly reflecting memory cells re-expressing CD45RA, a few larger clonotypes occurred in naive repertoires, especially CD8.

Sequential positive selection took CD4 T cells first, then CD8 T cells. Cells stained for CD3, CD4, CD8, CD45RA and CD27 were sorted into four subsets. The beta constant-region primer was an equimolar mix of two oligonucleotides covering TRBC1 and TRBC2. Four rounds of PCR amplified the ligated cDNA using nested alpha and beta constant-region primers plus SP2. TCRdb analysed the UMI-ligation and nested PCR reads with MiXCR anew, one entry per CDR3 protein. The table lists 130,000 to 150,000 distinct CDR3 sequences, roughly 23% of them singletons. Germline V gene sequence: CDR1 SGHTA, CDR2 FQGTGA. The CDR3 is 17 residues long. Germline trimming cut 0 bases from V and 8 bases from J; bases unmatched to any gene: 12.

The origin of this receptor is a human donor in good health. V gene TRBV7-3 combines with J gene TRBJ2-1; 8 bases align to TRBD2. The sequencing sample was made of naive CD4+ T cells from blood. Here the CDR3 DNA reads TGTGCCAGCAGCTTAACTAGACTAGCGAGGGGCGGAGATGAGCAGTTCTTC. As protein: CASSLTRLARGGDEQFF. The whole variable domain, filled in from reference TRBV7-3 and TRBJ2-1, reads GAGVSQTPSNKVTEKGKYVELRCDPISGHTALYWYRQSLGQGPEFLIYFQGTGAADDSGLPNDRFFAVRPEGSVSTLKIQRTERGDSAVYLCASSLTRLARGGDEQFFGPGTRLTVL.